This TCR beta chain appears in the sequencing data of a study of cytomegalovirus exposure and HLA in healthy donors. Whole-study results and caveats: Within a later analysis, the majority of CMV-associated TCR beta chains appeared HLA-restricted. In vitro experiments confirmed that a few CMV-associated chains were specific for CMV antigens.

With respect to this clone: Its antigen is not identified. One end of the junction fails to match germline, which may point to a read error.

The primer mix had 60 Vbeta and 13 Jbeta primers. Assay: immunoSEQ multiplex PCR; the TCRdb copy retains only in-frame clones and omits some. The sample shows about 95,000 clones, approximately 80% of them seen only once. Germline V gene sequence: CDR1 SNHLY, CDR2 FYNNEI. CDR3 length: 12 residues. The chain combines TRBV2 with TRBJ2-2; D gene uncertain. The sequence came from a man aged 30 to 39 in good health and CMV-seropositive. Sequencing was done on a sample of PBMCs. The CDR3 DNA is TGTGCCAGCAGCGACAACAACGGGGAGCTGTTTTTT. Translated, it gives CASSDNNGELFF.